Below, one T cell receptor (beta chain) is given with its context. The ends lost 0 bases at V and 5 bases at J; junction bases unmatched: 4. Germline-derived CDR1 and CDR2 are SQVTM and ANQGSEA. The CDR3 is 15 amino acids. Repertoires were generated with immunoSEQ multiplex PCR, while TCRdb's copy carries only in-frame clones and drops some. The sample shows more than 550,000 clones, approximately 83% of them seen only once. These data belong to a study of shared T cell receptors in the human thymus. The same data also went into a second study, on human thymus T cells. From that study: The sample donors, healthy Finnish infants, were having corrective surgery for congenital heart defects. Surgeons resected thymus tissue during corrective heart surgery. Repertoires from thymus and blood appeared to show biased V and J gene usage. Related reports documented highly overlapping thymic repertoires among unrelated individuals.

The V gene is TRBV29-1, the J gene TRBJ2-1; 10 bases are shared with TRBD2. The source of this sequence is a girl in the first two years of life with a congenital heart defect. Sequenced: thymocytes. For the CDR3, the DNA is TGCAGCGTTGAAGATTCAGCGGGGGGGCACAATGAGCAGTTCTTC. Translation: CSVEDSAGGHNEQFF.